This T cell receptor (beta chain) is drawn from a study of blood T cell repertoires in COVID-19. Study background: Samples of COVID-19 (acute and convalescent) were obtained from the United States, Italy and Spain.

Authors' processing steps: Amplification with reference gene primers provided the estimates of nucleated cell counts. TCRdb's copy holds only in-frame clones and misses some; the assay was immunoSEQ multiplex PCR. V, J and clone size derive from that table, while D and trimming were established from the DNA sequence. The sample includes fewer than 250,000 clones, around 90% seen only once; the top ten take about 2.5%. CDR1 is SGHDN, CDR2 FVKESK, per germline. The CDR3 covers 12 residues. Trimming removed 4 bases from V and 10 bases from J; junction bases left unmatched: 4. This TCR came from a woman aged 25 to 39 with acute COVID-19. Source material: PBMCs or T cells enriched from blood (not recorded which). This chain joins TRBV14 and TRBJ2-1; 7 positions agree with TRBD2. CDR3 sequence (DNA): TGTGCCAGCAGCCCCTGGGGGGGGGAGCAGTTCTTC. Protein product: CASSPWGGEQFF.